These T cell receptor beta chains were read from a single sample in a study of shared clonotypes between healthy human individuals. Using immunoSEQ multiplex PCR, the repertoire was profiled, and TCRdb retains in-frame clones only, with some absent. This table has around 2,000,000 clones, 85% to 95% appearing once. The sequencing input was naive CD8+ T cells sorted from blood. The origin of the receptors is a young man in good health. The CDR3 runs from the conserved cysteine through the conserved F or W. A D gene is named only where the DNA matches it firmly. Clone size is shown for a subset of rows, as once, few, many or a class of expanded clone.

>TRBV2|TRBJ2-2|NA|TRBD1
CASSDYGTGGKNTGELFF
TGTGCCAGCAGTGATTACGGGACAGGGGGCAAAAACACCGGGGAGCTGTTTTTT
>TRBV6-5|TRBJ1-2|NA|TRBD1
CASSYLGQGGYTF
TGTGCCAGCAGTTACCTTGGACAGGGGGGCTACACCTTC
>TRBV6-1|TRBJ2-5|NA|NA
CASSDRNGRWEETQYF
TGTGCCAGCAGTGATAGGAACGGACGGTGGGAGGAGACCCAGTACTTC
>TRBV2|TRBJ2-7|NA|NA
CASSAYEQYF
TGTGCCAGCAGTGCGTACGAGCAGTACTTC
>TRBV12-5|TRBJ2-5|NA|TRBD1
CASGLGNRGRETQYF
TGTGCTAGTGGTTTGGGAAACAGGGGGCGGGAGACCCAGTACTTC
>TRBV7-2|TRBJ2-5|NA|TRBD1
CASSHWTGGEETQYF
TGTGCCAGCAGCCATTGGACAGGGGGCGAGGAGACCCAGTACTTC
>TRBV11-2|TRBJ1-6|NA|NA
CASSLLSGYNSPLHF
TGTGCCAGCAGCTTACTATCAGGGTACAATTCACCCCTCCACTTT
>TRBV4-2|TRBJ2-4|once|TRBD1
CASSYGTGVYF
TGTGCCAGCAGCTATGGGACAGGGGTATACTTC
>TRBV27|TRBJ1-4|NA|NA
CASSLMGGVDEKLFF
TGTGCCAGCAGTTTAATGGGGGGAGTGGATGAAAAACTGTTTTTT
>TRBV10-1|TRBJ2-7|NA|TRBD1
CASSEAPPGQGYSYEQYF
TGCGCCAGCAGTGAAGCCCCGCCCGGACAGGGGTATTCCTACGAGCAGTACTTC
>TRBV9|TRBJ2-1|once|NA
CASSVDREIYNEQFF
TGTGCCAGCAGCGTAGACCGGGAAATTTACAATGAGCAGTTCTTC
>TRBV5-6|TRBJ1-1|once|NA
CASSPATWMNTEAFF
TGTGCCAGCAGCCCGGCAACTTGGATGAACACTGAAGCTTTCTTT
>TRBV10-3|TRBJ2-2|NA|NA
CAISSGTPNTGELFF
TGTGCCATCAGCTCCGGGACTCCGAACACCGGGGAGCTGTTTTTT
>TRBV5-1|TRBJ1-5|NA|NA
CASSLVGDSNQPQHF
TGCGCCAGCAGCTTGGTAGGGGATAGCAATCAGCCCCAGCATTTT
>TRBV30|TRBJ2-1|once|TRBD2
CAWSAGTSGTQQFF
TGTGCCTGGAGTGCCGGGACTAGCGGGACCCAGCAGTTCTTC
>TRBV27|TRBJ1-2|NA|TRBD1
CASNPTGGANGYTF
TGTGCCAGCAACCCGACAGGGGGCGCGAATGGCTACACCTTC
>TRBV4-2|TRBJ2-7|NA|TRBD2
CASSQEGLAVTF
TGTGCCAGCAGCCAAGAAGGGCTAGCGGTGACCTTC
>TRBV11-2|TRBJ1-6|NA|TRBD1
CAITDRGDSPLHF
TGTGCCATTACGGACAGGGGAGATTCACCCCTCCACTTT
>TRBV6-1|TRBJ2-7|NA|NA
CASSDPGFTYEQYF
TGTGCCAGCAGTGACCCAGGGTTTACCTACGAGCAGTACTTC
>TRBV30|TRBJ2-7|once|TRBD1
CAWSVRTGLDEQYF
TGTGCCTGGAGTGTTCGGACAGGGCTCGACGAGCAGTACTTC
>TRBV5-6|TRBJ2-3|NA|TRBD2
CASSLGLGEGDTQYF
TGTGCCAGCAGCTTGGGGCTTGGGGAGGGAGATACGCAGTATTTT
>TRBV19|TRBJ2-5|NA|TRBD2
CASSIDTISGSPETQYF
TGTGCCAGTAGTATAGATACGATAAGCGGGAGCCCAGAGACCCAGTACTTC
>TRBV29-1|TRBJ1-1|NA|NA
CSVAGTPNTEAFF
TGCAGCGTTGCCGGGACACCCAACACTGAAGCTTTCTTT
>TRBV6-1|TRBJ2-3|NA|TRBD2
CASSDLSGRATDTQYF
TGTGCCAGCAGTGACCTCAGCGGGAGGGCCACAGATACGCAGTATTTT
>TRBV27|TRBJ2-1|NA|TRBD2
CASSTLAGVGLNEQFF
TGTGCCAGCAGTACCCTAGCGGGGGTTGGGTTAAATGAGCAGTTCTTC
>TRBV29-1|TRBJ2-2|NA|NA
CSVEGDYGELFF
TGCAGCGTTGAAGGAGACTACGGGGAGCTGTTTTTT